This T cell receptor (beta chain) was obtained from a study of tumor-infiltrating lymphocytes in localized non-small cell lung cancer. Overall study context: Several tumor histologies, both smoking statuses, and some post-neoadjuvant chemotherapy samples were included.

The protocol was immunoSEQ multiplex PCR, while the TCRdb copy is restricted to in-frame clones and leaves out a portion. The sample holds 2,900 or so clones; around 52% are singletons and the top ten take about 21%. With V trimmed by 7 bases and J by 7 bases, 12 bases remained unmatched. The CDR3 is made up of 15 amino acids. The germline V gene has CDR1 MNHEY and CDR2 SVGAGI. V is TRBV6-5 and J is TRBJ2-1; 8 bases match TRBD2. The source material was uninvolved lung tissue not adjacent to the tumor. The TCR comes from a human donor with non-small cell lung cancer. The CDR3 is CASTRPGLDLNEQFF. CDR3 DNA: TGTGCCAGCACGCGACCGGGACTAGATTTGAATGAGCAGTTCTTC.